One and the same sample provided the 30 T cell receptor beta chains below, sequenced in a study of Ad26.COV2.S vaccination and SARS-CoV-2 variants. TCRdb's copy holds only in-frame clones and misses some; the assay was immunoSEQ multiplex PCR. The sample lists 350,000 to 500,000 clones, around 90% occurring once. The treatment here: over 15 received Ad26.COV2.S at low or high dose, single or two shots; about 5 received placebo; per-sample allocation not given. Collection of samples fell on day 63 after the first vaccine or placebo injection. The source material was peripheral blood, sampled in a trial of Ad26.COV2.S vaccine versus placebo. The source is a person aged 18-65 years who received the Ad26.COV2.S COVID-19 vaccine or a placebo.

This chain joins TRBV6-4 and TRBJ1-2; D not certain. CDR1 and CDR2 from the germline V gene are MRHNA and SNTAGT. Trimming cost V 6 bases and J 8 bases, with 25 bases left between them. CDR3 length equals 16 residues. This CDR3 reads CASRDIVGELSYGYTF. CDR3 nucleotide sequence: TGTGCCAGCAGAGACATTGTTGGTGAACTATCGTACGGCTACACCTTC.

The V call is TRBV7-2, the J call TRBJ2-5; D is unresolved. V was clipped by 2 bases and J by 1 base, with 11 bases between them. From germline, CDR1 is SGHTA and CDR2 FQGNSA. The CDR3 is made up of 15 amino acids. CDR3 residues: CASSLLATTQETQYF. The CDR3 DNA follows: TGTGCCAGCAGCTTACTGGCTACCACCCAAGAGACCCAGTACTTC.

The chain couples TRBV7-3 to TRBJ1-2, with TRBD1 as a possible D gene (5 bases). V gave up 3 bases and J gave up 3 bases, with 14 bases separating them. CDR1 is SGHTA, CDR2 FQGTGA, per germline. The CDR3 has 15 amino acids. The CDR3 DNA reads TGTGCCAGCAGCTTTTGGGGCTGGGTGGACTATGGCTACACCTTC. Its protein is CASSFWGWVDYGYTF.

V and J are TRBV7-3 and TRBJ2-6; no clear D gene. The CDR3 contains 16 residues. Germline V lookup: CDR1 SGHTA, CDR2 FQGTGA. With 5 bases removed from V and 0 bases from J, the gap between germline ends came to 11 bases. The CDR3 DNA reads TGTGCCAGCAGCAACCACCAGAGCTCTGGGGCCAACGTCCTGACTTTC. Translation gives CASSNHQSSGANVLTF.

The chain joins TRBV6-5 to TRBJ1-5, with 11 bases matching TRBD1. Per germline, CDR1 MNHEY and CDR2 SVGAGI. V lost 6 bases and J lost 6; bases outside the gene matches: 4. This CDR3 region has 14 residues. CDR3 bases: TGTGCCAGCAGCGCAGGGACAGGGGGTCAGCCCCAGCATTTT. Protein product: CASSAGTGGQPQHF.

This rearrangement joins TRBV10-3 to TRBJ2-7; possible D gene TRBD2, 6 bases. The germline CDR1 and CDR2 sequences are ENHRY and SYGVKD. The V gene lost 3 bases and the J gene lost 3 bases, with 15 bases spanning the gap. This CDR3 is built from 15 residues. This CDR3 is CAISDAGKLGYEQYF. The DNA of the CDR3 is TGTGCCATCAGTGACGCGGGGAAACTTGGCTACGAGCAGTACTTC.

This rearrangement joins TRBV9 to TRBJ1-6, with 11 bases that match TRBD1. CDR1 and CDR2 from the germline V gene are SGDLS and YYNGEE. V lost 2 bases and J lost 7; bases outside the gene matches: 2. This CDR3 spans 15 amino acids. CDR3 sequence: CASSVGQGANSPLHF. The CDR3 nucleotides read TGTGCCAGCAGCGTTGGACAGGGGGCAAATTCACCCCTCCACTTT.

This rearrangement joins TRBV7-9 to TRBJ2-3; D may correspond to TRBD1 or TRBD2 (5 bases each). V lost 6 bases and J 0 bases, leaving 13 bases between the germline ends. Germline V gives CDR1 SEHNR, CDR2 FQNEAQ (reference sequence). The CDR3 is made up of 15 amino acids. CDR3 sequence reads: CASRSGGGSTDTQYF. CDR3 nucleotide sequence: TGTGCCAGCAGGAGCGGTGGGGGAAGCACAGATACGCAGTATTTT.

The chain combines TRBV7-9 with TRBJ1-1, with D maybe TRBD1 (6 bases). V was cut by 6 bases and J by 6 bases, with 14 bases left in between. Per germline, CDR1 SEHNR and CDR2 FQNEAQ (reference sequence). CDR3 length: 13 residues. The CDR3 spells CASSHREDAEAFF. The CDR3 nucleotides read TGTGCCAGCAGTCACAGGGAAGACGCTGAAGCTTTCTTT. The whole variable domain, remainder taken from reference TRBV7-9 and TRBJ1-1, is DTGVSQNPRHKITKRGQNVTFRCDPISEHNRLYWYRQTLGQGPEFLTYFQNEAQLEKSRLLSDRFSAERPKGSFSTLEIQRTEQGDSAMYLCASSHREDAEAFFGQGTRLTVV.

The rearrangement uses TRBV28 and TRBJ2-2, with a possible D match to TRBD1 (5 bases). V lost 7 bases and J lost 6, with 24 bases in between. The length of the CDR3 is 17 residues. Germline V gene data show CDR1 as MDHEN and CDR2 as SYDVKM. This chain's CDR3 is CASMPPSPGRLAGELFF. In DNA form, the CDR3 reads TGTGCCAGCATGCCTCCCTCGCCAGGGCGGTTAGCCGGGGAGCTGTTTTTT.

The rearrangement uses TRBV24-1 and TRBJ2-1; tentative D call: TRBD1 (6 bases). The germline V gene encodes CDR1 KGHDR and CDR2 SFDVKD. The CDR3 contains 12 residues. V shed 7 bases and J shed 13 bases, with 16 bases lying between them. CDR3 residues: CATSLLQGEQFF. As DNA, the CDR3 is TGTGCCACCAGCCTACTACAGGGAGAACAGTTCTTC.

The chain employs TRBV6-6 and TRBJ1-5, with D hard to call. The CDR3 is 16 amino acids. The germline CDR1 and CDR2 sequences are MNHNY and SVGAGI (reference sequence). Trimming cost V 7 bases and J 0 bases, with 16 bases left between them. This CDR3 reads CASKEVGTYSNQPQHF. CDR3 DNA sequence: TGTGCCAGCAAGGAGGTAGGAACATATAGCAATCAGCCCCAGCATTTT.

The V gene is TRBV7-6, the J gene TRBJ1-5; no reliable D call. CDR3 length: 13 amino acids. Germline values: CDR1 SGHVS, CDR2 FNYEAQ. Trimming left V 4 bases short and J 5 bases short, with 9 bases between. The CDR3 DNA reads as TGTGCCAGCAGCTCCGGGATCTATCAGCCCCAGCATTTT. As protein: CASSSGIYQPQHF.

V usage is TRBV28 and J usage is TRBJ2-7; D might be TRBD2 (5 bases). The CDR3 contains 11 residues. Germline V gene lookup returns CDR1 MDHEN and CDR2 SYDVKM. CDR3 bases: TGTGCTGGCCGGAGCGGCGGCGAGCAGTACTTC. This codes for CAGRSGGEQYF.

The chain recombines TRBV4-3 with TRBJ2-1; the D call may be TRBD1 or TRBD2 (5 bases each). The CDR3 consists of 14 residues. With 1 base removed from V and 8 bases from J, the gap between germline ends came to 12 bases. Germline lookup yields CDR1 LGHNA and CDR2 YSLEER. The CDR3 reads CASSQGARDHEQFF. The CDR3 DNA is TGCGCCAGCAGCCAAGGGGCCCGGGACCATGAGCAGTTCTTC.

The chain employs TRBV7-9 and TRBJ1-1, with TRBD1 matching 9 bases. J lost 5 bases, V lost 5 bases, and 9 bases had no gene match. The CDR3 length is 15 residues. Germline assignment: CDR1 SEHNR and CDR2 FQNEAQ (reference sequence). The CDR3 loop reads CASSGPGQGETEAFF. CDR3 nucleotides: TGTGCCAGCAGCGGTCCGGGACAGGGTGAGACTGAAGCTTTCTTT.

The gene calls are TRBV10-3 and TRBJ2-3; 11 nucleotides match TRBD2. CDR1 and CDR2 from the germline V gene are ENHRY and SYGVKD. The CDR3 is 15 amino acids. After removal of 6 bases from V and 3 bases from J, the junction contained 5 bases not matched to a gene. CDR3 DNA: TGTGCCATCAGGGATAGCGGGAGGGTTACAGATACGCAGTATTTT. It encodes CAIRDSGRVTDTQYF.

The J gene is TRBJ2-7, the V gene TRBV11-2; 7 bases map to TRBD2. Germline V lookup: CDR1 SGHAT, CDR2 FQNNGV. The CDR3 covers 20 residues. Losses at the gene ends were 0 bases for V and 3 bases for J; bases not matched to a gene: 20. This CDR3 reads CASSLDRSLLATNLIYEQYF. The CDR3 DNA reads TGTGCCAGCAGCTTAGACAGGTCCCTACTAGCGACAAATTTAATCTACGAGCAGTACTTC. Together with reference TRBV11-2 and TRBJ2-7, the CDR3 gives the full variable domain: EAGVAQSPRYKIIEKRQSVAFWCNPISGHATLYWYQQILGQGPKLLIQFQNNGVVDDSQLPKDRFSAERLKGVDSTLKIQPAKLEDSAVYLCASSLDRSLLATNLIYEQYFGPGTRLTVT.

The chain is built from TRBV27 and TRBJ1-2; no reliable D call. The V and J ends lost 3 bases and 3 bases respectively, with 8 bases between them. CDR3 length: 13 residues. From germline, CDR1 is MNHEY and CDR2 SMNVEV (reference sequence). The CDR3 coding sequence is TGTGCCAGCAGTTTGGATAGAGACTATGGCTACACCTTC. This gives the protein CASSLDRDYGYTF.

CDR3 in DNA: TGTGCCAGCAGCCCATTTGACCAGGGTGGCACTGAAGCTTTCTTT. Protein product: CASSPFDQGGTEAFF. The genes are TRBV11-2 and TRBJ1-1, with a possible D match to TRBD1 (5 bases). CDR3 length equals 15 residues. Germline-derived CDR1 and CDR2 are SGHAT and FQNNGV. Trimming shortened V by 5 bases and J by 4 bases, and 17 bases separated the two germline ends.

The chain carries TRBV28 and TRBJ2-1, with D hard to call. Germline V gene data show CDR1 as MDHEN and CDR2 as SYDVKM. Deletions cut 5 bases from V and 5 bases from J, with 10 bases between. This CDR3 contains 13 residues. The CDR3 reads CASSHQVHNEQFF. CDR3 DNA: TGTGCCAGCAGTCACCAAGTCCACAATGAGCAGTTCTTC.

The chain joins TRBV9 to TRBJ2-1; 11 nucleotides align to TRBD2. This CDR3 has 16 residues. Germline CDR1 and CDR2: SGDLS and YYNGEE. With 2 bases clipped from V and 7 bases from J, the junction kept 8 bases outside the gene matches. The DNA of the CDR3 is TGTGCCAGCAGCGTGAGACTAGCGGGGTTGATGAATGAGCAGTTCTTC. As protein: CASSVRLAGLMNEQFF.

The chain uses TRBV28 and TRBJ1-2; tentatively, D is TRBD1 (5 bases). CDR1 and CDR2 from the germline V gene are MDHEN and SYDVKM. V lost 8 bases to trimming and J lost 1 base, with 11 bases between them. CDR3 length equals 13 residues. For the CDR3, the DNA is TGTGCCAGCTCCAGACAGATTAACTATGGCTACACCTTC. This sequence encodes CASSRQINYGYTF.

The chain joins TRBV24-1 to TRBJ1-4; 7 nucleotides line up with TRBD1. This CDR3 has 14 amino acids. Germline V gene lookup returns CDR1 KGHDR and CDR2 SFDVKD. With 5 bases clipped from V and 5 bases from J, the junction kept 4 bases outside the gene matches. In DNA form, the CDR3 reads TGTGCCACCAGTGGAGGGGGCTCCAATGAAAAACTGTTTTTT. This translates into CATSGGGSNEKLFF.

The J gene is TRBJ1-2, the V gene TRBV4-3; TRBD1 aligns across 7 bases. V shed 4 bases, J shed 4 bases, and the junction held 12 bases outside the gene matches. This CDR3 region has 16 residues. From germline, CDR1 is LGHNA and CDR2 YSLEER. The CDR3 region has the DNA TGCGCCAGCAGCCTAGGTACTGCCCAGGGGGTCTATGGCTACACCTTC. Amino acid sequence: CASSLGTAQGVYGYTF.

The chain combines TRBV6-5 with TRBJ1-1; a possible D gene is TRBD1 (5 bases). Trimming took off 6 bases at V and 5 bases at J, with 13 bases between the two ends. The germline gives CDR1 MNHEY, CDR2 SVGAGI. The CDR3 length is 13 residues. The CDR3 sequence: CASRIGGGTEAFF. CDR3 DNA: TGTGCCAGCAGGATCGGGGGTGGTACTGAAGCTTTCTTT.

J is TRBJ1-5 and V is TRBV10-3; D gene ambiguous. Trimming took 2 bases from V and 7 from J, leaving 18 bases between them. This CDR3 is 16 amino acids long. Germline CDR1 reads ENHRY; CDR2 reads SYGVKD. DNA for the CDR3: TGTGCCATCAGTGAGAGAATGGGCGAGGGCGGGCAGCCCCAGCATTTT. Residues: CAISERMGEGGQPQHF.

The chain recombines TRBV18 with TRBJ2-1, with 7 bases fitting TRBD1. Germline V gene data show CDR1 as KGHSH and CDR2 as LQKENI. This CDR3 has 14 amino acids. Germline trimming cut 2 bases from V and 10 bases from J; bases unmatched to any gene: 8. In DNA, the CDR3 is TGTGCCAGCTCACCAGGGACAGAAACTTTAGAGCAGTTCTTC. Encoded protein: CASSPGTETLEQFF.

The V call is TRBV6-5, the J call TRBJ1-4, with 9 positions matching TRBD1. Trimming at V came to 0 bases and at J to 5 bases, leaving 1 base not matched to a gene. CDR1 is MNHEY, CDR2 SVGAGI, per germline. CDR3 length equals 15 residues. CDR3 in DNA: TGTGCCAGCAGTTACTCGGGGACAGGGAATGAAAAACTGTTTTTT. It yields the protein CASSYSGTGNEKLFF.

V usage is TRBV5-1 and J usage is TRBJ2-7; D remains ambiguous. The CDR3 length is 15 residues. Germline CDR1 is SGHRS and CDR2 is YFSETQ. V was pared by 0 bases and J by 2 bases, with 12 bases between. DNA of the CDR3: TGCGCCAGCAGCTTGGAACCAACAACCGCCTACGAGCAGTACTTC. This codes for CASSLEPTTAYEQYF.